The T cell receptor (beta chain) under discussion was sequenced for a study of cytomegalovirus exposure and HLA in healthy donors. Findings of the study overall: Likely technical artifact: a cluster of highly shared sequence variants. For most TCR sequences rarity was the rule, although some public TCRs occurred in many donors.

The donors, nominally healthy at sampling, likely had unrecorded immune exposures. The PCR ran on 60 Vbeta and 13 Jbeta primers. Method: immunoSEQ multiplex PCR; TCRdb's copy keeps in-frame clones and lacks some. The sample has around 110,000 clones, over 70% seen once. To note about this clone: The antigen remains undetermined.

The receptor was isolated from a woman younger than 35 in good health and CMV-seronegative. The specimen was PBMCs.

The DNA of the CDR3 is TGTGCCAGCAGCCTTTTCGACACGAACACTGAAGCTTTCTTT. It translates to CASSLFDTNTEAFF. The rearrangement uses TRBV28 and TRBJ1-1; no clear D. V was cut by 6 bases and J by 1 base, with 12 bases left in between. The CDR3 length is 14 residues. Germline-derived CDR1 and CDR2 are MDHEN and SYDVKM.